Listed here is a single T cell receptor (beta chain). Antigen unknown. The V gene's germline CDR1 is LNHDA and CDR2 SQIVND (reference sequence). Deletions cut 4 bases from V and 0 bases from J, with 10 bases between. This CDR3 spans 16 amino acids. This sample was taken from a study of cytomegalovirus exposure and HLA in healthy donors. General study points: Most TCR sequences proved rare, with some public TCRs found in many donors. Cytomegalovirus-associated status was assigned to 150 to 200 TCR beta chains. Per published accounts, TCR beta sequences correctly predicted the HLA-A and HLA-B alleles of most subjects. What a later analysis showed was that several of the most significant clusters appeared linked to common viral pathogens.

Primers for the PCR totalled 60 Vbeta and 13 Jbeta. Sequencing was performed with immunoSEQ multiplex PCR; in TCRdb, only in-frame clones are kept and a portion is missing. In the table there are roughly 150,000 clones, over 70% of which are singletons. This sequence was found in a young woman in good health and CMV-seronegative. Specimen: PBMCs. The V call is TRBV19, the J call TRBJ2-6, with D hard to call. The CDR3 protein is CASSTQALSGANVLTF. In nucleotides, the CDR3 is TGTGCCAGTAGTACCCAGGCTCTCTCTGGGGCCAACGTCCTGACTTTC.